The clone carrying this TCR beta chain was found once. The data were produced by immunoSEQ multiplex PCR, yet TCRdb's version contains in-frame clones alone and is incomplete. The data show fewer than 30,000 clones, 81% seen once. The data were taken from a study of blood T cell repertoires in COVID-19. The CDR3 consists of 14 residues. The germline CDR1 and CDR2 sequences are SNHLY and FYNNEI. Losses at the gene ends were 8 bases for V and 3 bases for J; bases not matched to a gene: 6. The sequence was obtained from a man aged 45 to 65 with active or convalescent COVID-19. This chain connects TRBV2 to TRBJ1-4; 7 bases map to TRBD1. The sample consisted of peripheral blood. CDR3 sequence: CASCTGTANEKLFF. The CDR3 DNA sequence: TGTGCCAGCTGCACGGGGACAGCTAATGAAAAACTGTTTTTT.